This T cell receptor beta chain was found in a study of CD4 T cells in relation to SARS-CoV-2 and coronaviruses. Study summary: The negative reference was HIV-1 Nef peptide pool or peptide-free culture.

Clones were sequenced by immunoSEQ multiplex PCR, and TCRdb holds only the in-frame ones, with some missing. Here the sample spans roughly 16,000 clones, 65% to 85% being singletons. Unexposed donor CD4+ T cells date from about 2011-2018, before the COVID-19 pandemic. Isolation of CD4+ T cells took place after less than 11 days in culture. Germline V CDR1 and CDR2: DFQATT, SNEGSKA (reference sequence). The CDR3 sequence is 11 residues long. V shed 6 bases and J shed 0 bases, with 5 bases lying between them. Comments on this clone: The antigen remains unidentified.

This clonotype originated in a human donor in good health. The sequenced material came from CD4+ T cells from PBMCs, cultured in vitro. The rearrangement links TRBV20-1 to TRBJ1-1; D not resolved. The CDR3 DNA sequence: TGCAGTGCAACAATGAACACTGAAGCTTTCTTT. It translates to CSATMNTEAFF.